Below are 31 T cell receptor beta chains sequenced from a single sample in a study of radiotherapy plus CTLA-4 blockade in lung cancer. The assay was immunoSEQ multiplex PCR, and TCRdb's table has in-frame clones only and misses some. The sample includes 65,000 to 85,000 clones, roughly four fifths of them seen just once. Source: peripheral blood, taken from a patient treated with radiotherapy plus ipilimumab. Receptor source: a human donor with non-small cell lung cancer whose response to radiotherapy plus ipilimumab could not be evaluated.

The CDR3 reads CASSPAMDWRYNEQFF. The CDR3 coding sequence is TGTGCCAGCAGCCCGGCGATGGACTGGAGATACAATGAGCAGTTCTTC. The J gene is TRBJ2-1, the V gene TRBV13, with a tentative D call TRBD2 (5 bases). In germline, CDR1 is PRHDT, CDR2 FYEKMQ (reference sequence). The V end lost 5 bases, the J end lost 4 bases, and 18 bases lay between the germline ends. This CDR3 spans 16 amino acids.

In DNA, the CDR3 is TGTGCCATCAGATCTGGACAGGGCGACTATGGCTACACCTTC. Its protein product is CAIRSGQGDYGYTF. The V call is TRBV10-3, the J call TRBJ1-2; 8 bases fit TRBD1. J gave up 3 bases and V 6 bases, and 6 bases lay outside the gene matches. The length of the CDR3 is 14 residues. CDR1 ENHRY and CDR2 SYGVKD come from the germline V gene.

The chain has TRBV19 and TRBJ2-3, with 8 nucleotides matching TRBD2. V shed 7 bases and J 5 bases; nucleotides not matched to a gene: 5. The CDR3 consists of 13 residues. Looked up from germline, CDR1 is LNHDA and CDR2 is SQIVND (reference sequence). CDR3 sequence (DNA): TGTGCCAGTAAACCGGGAGGGCGAGATACGCAGTATTTT. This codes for CASKPGGRDTQYF.

CDR3 loop: CASSFDRGYTYEQYF. The CDR3 DNA reads as TGCGCCAGCAGCTTTGACAGGGGATACACCTACGAGCAGTACTTC. The genes are TRBV5-1 and TRBJ2-7; TRBD1 agrees at 8 bases. CDR1 is SGHRS, CDR2 YFSETQ, per germline. CDR3 size: 15 residues. Trimming cost V 2 bases and J 2 bases; bases outside gene matches: 6.

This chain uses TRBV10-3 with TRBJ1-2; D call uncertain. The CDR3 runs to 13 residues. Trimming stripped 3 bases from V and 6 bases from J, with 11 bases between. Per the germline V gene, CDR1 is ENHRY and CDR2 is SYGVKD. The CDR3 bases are TGTGCCATCAGTGACGAGGGTTCGCATGGCTACACCTTC. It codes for CAISDEGSHGYTF.

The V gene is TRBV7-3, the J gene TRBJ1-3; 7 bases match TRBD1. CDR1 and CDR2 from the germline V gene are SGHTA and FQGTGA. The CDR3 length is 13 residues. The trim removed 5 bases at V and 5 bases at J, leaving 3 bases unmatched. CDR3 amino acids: CASSMGQRNTIYF. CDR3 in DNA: TGTGCCAGCAGCATGGGACAGAGAAACACCATATATTTT. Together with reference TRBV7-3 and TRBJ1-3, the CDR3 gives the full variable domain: GAGVSQTPSNKVTEKGKYVELRCDPISGHTALYWYRQSLGQGPEFLIYFQGTGAADDSGLPNDRFFAVRPEGSVSTLKIQRTERGDSAVYLCASSMGQRNTIYFGEGSWLTVV.

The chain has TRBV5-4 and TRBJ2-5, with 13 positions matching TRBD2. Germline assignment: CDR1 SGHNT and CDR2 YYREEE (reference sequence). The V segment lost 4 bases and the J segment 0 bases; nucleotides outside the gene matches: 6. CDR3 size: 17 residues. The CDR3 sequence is CASSRGTSGTNQETQYF. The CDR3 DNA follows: TGTGCCAGCAGCCGCGGGACTAGCGGGACCAACCAAGAGACCCAGTACTTC.

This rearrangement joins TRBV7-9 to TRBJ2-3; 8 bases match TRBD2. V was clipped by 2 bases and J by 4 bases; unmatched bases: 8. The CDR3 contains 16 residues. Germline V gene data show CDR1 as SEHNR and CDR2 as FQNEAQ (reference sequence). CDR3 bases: TGTGCCAGCAGCTTAAGAAGCGGGAGAGGAGCAGATACGCAGTATTTT. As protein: CASSLRSGRGADTQYF. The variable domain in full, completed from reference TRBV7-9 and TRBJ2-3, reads DTGVSQNPRHKITKRGQNVTFRCDPISEHNRLYWYRQTLGQGPEFLTYFQNEAQLEKSRLLSDRFSAERPKGSFSTLEIQRTEQGDSAMYLCASSLRSGRGADTQYFGPGTRLTVL.

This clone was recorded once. CDR3 in amino acids: CASSEAPLRTQYF. CDR3 sequence (DNA): TGTGCCAGCAGTGAAGCCCCACTGAGGACGCAGTATTTT. This sequence joins TRBV25-1 and TRBJ2-3; D ambiguous. Germline V CDR1 and CDR2: MGHDK, SYGVNS. This CDR3 is 13 amino acids long. Trimming removed 2 bases at V and 9 bases at J, with 12 bases between.

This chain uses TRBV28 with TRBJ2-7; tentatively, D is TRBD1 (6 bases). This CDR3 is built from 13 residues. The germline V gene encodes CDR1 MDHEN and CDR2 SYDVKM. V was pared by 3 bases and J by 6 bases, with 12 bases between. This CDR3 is CASSLGTPGEQYF. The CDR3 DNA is TGTGCCAGCAGTTTGGGGACACCCGGCGAGCAGTACTTC.

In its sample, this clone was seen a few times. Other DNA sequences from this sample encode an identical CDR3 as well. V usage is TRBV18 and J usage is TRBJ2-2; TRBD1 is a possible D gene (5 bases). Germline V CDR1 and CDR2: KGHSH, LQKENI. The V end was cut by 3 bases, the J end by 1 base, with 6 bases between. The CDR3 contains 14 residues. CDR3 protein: CASSPQGNTGELFF. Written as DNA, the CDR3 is TGTGCCAGCTCACCCCAGGGGAACACCGGGGAGCTGTTTTTT.

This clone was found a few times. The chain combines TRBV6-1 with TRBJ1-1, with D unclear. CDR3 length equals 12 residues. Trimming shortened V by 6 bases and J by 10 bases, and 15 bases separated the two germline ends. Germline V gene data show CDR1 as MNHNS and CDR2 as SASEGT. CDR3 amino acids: CASSAIGEGAFF. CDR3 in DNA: TGTGCCAGCAGCGCCATCGGGGAGGGAGCTTTCTTT.

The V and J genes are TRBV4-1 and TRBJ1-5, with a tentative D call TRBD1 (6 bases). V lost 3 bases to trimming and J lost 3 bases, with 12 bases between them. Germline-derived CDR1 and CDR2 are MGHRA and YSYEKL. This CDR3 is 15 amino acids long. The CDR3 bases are TGCGCCAGCAGCCAGCCGAACAGGGCCAATCAGCCCCAGCATTTT. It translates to CASSQPNRANQPQHF.

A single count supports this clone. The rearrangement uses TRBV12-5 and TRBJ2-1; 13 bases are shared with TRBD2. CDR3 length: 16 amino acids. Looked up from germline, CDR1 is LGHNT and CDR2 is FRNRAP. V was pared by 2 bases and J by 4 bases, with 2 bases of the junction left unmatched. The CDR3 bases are TGTGCTAGTGGTTTGAGGACTAGCGGGGGTTACAATGAGCAGTTCTTC. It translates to CASGLRTSGGYNEQFF.

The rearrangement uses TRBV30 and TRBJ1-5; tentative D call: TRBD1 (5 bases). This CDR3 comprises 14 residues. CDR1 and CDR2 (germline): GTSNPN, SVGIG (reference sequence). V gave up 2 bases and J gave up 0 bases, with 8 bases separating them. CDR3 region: CAWSRQNSNQPQHF. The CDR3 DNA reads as TGTGCCTGGAGTCGACAGAATAGCAATCAGCCCCAGCATTTT.

The CDR3 loop is CASSQDRGLGTEQYF. Written as DNA, the CDR3 is TGCGCCAGCAGCCAAGATCGGGGTTTGGGAACCGAGCAGTACTTC. J is TRBJ2-7 and V is TRBV4-3, with D possibly TRBD2 on 5 matching bases. CDR3 length equals 15 residues. Trimming pared 0 bases from V and 6 bases from J, leaving 15 bases between. The germline V gene encodes CDR1 LGHNA and CDR2 YSLEER.

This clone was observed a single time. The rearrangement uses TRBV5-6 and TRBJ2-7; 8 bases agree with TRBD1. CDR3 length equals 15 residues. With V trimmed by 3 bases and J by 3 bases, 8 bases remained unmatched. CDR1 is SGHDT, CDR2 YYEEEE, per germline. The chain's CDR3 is CASSSPGTGNYEQYF. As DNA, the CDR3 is TGTGCCAGCAGCTCCCCCGGGACAGGAAACTACGAGCAGTACTTC.

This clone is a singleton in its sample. The CDR3 reads CAWSVGTGGQPQHF. Here the CDR3 DNA reads TGTGCCTGGAGTGTAGGGACAGGGGGACAGCCCCAGCATTTT. The V gene is TRBV30, the J gene TRBJ1-5; 11 nucleotides line up with TRBD1. Trimming took 0 bases from V and 7 from J; bases not matched to a gene: 2. Germline-derived CDR1 and CDR2 are GTSNPN and SVGIG (reference sequence). The CDR3 covers 14 residues.

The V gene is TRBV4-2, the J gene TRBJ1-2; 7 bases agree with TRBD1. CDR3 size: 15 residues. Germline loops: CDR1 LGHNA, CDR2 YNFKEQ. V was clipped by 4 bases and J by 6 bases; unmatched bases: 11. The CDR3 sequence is CASSPGQRQANGYTF. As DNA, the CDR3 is TGTGCCAGCAGCCCGGGACAGCGGCAAGCGAATGGCTACACCTTC.

CDR3 DNA sequence: TGCGCCAGCAGCCCCCGCTATGGGGGGGGAACTGTATCGACTGACACTGAAGCTTTCTTT. Its translation: CASSPRYGGGTVSTDTEAFF. The J gene is TRBJ1-1, the V gene TRBV5-1, with a possible D match to TRBD1 (5 bases). Germline CDR1 is SGHRS and CDR2 is YFSETQ. The CDR3 totals 20 residues. V was trimmed by 4 bases and J by 3 bases, leaving 31 bases between them. Full variable domain (rest looked up from reference TRBV5-1 and TRBJ1-1): KAGVTQTPRYLIKTRGQQVTLSCSPISGHRSVSWYQQTPGQGLQFLFEYFSETQRNKGNFPGRFSGRQFSNSRSEMNVSTLELGDSALYLCASSPRYGGGTVSTDTEAFFGQGTRLTVV.

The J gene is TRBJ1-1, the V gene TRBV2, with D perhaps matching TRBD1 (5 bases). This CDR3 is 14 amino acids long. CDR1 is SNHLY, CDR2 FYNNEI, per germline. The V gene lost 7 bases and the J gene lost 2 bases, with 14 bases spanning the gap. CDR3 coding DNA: TGTGCCAGCACCCGAAGTGACAGTAACACTGAAGCTTTCTTT. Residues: CASTRSDSNTEAFF.

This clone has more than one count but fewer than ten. In nucleotides, the CDR3 is TGTGCCAGCGGGACTCCTCCGGGGCTGGACACTGAAGCTTTCTTT. Encoded protein: CASGTPPGLDTEAFF. V gene TRBV7-9 combines with J gene TRBJ1-1, with D tentatively TRBD1 (5 bases). From germline, CDR1 is SEHNR and CDR2 FQNEAQ (reference sequence). The CDR3 covers 15 residues. V lost 8 bases and J lost 3, with 19 bases in between.

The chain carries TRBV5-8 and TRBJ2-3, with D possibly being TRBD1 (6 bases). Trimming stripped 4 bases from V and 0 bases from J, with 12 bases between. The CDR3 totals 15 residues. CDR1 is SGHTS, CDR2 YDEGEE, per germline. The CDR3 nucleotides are TGTGCCAGCAGCACCGGACAGATGAGCACAGATACGCAGTATTTT. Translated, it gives CASSTGQMSTDTQYF.

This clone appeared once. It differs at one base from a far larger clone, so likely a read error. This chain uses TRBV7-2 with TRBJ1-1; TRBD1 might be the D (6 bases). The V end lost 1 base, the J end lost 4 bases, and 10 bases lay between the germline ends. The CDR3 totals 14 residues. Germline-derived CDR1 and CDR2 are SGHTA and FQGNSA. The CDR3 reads CASSLGGGITEAFF. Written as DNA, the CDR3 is TGTGCCAGCAGCTTAGGAGGGGGTATCACTGAAGCTTTCTTT.

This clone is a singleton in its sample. CDR3 nucleotides: TGTGCCAGCAGCTTCGGACCAGGGACTAGCGGTTACAATGAGCAGTTCTTC. It is translated as CASSFGPGTSGYNEQFF. V usage is TRBV7-3 and J usage is TRBJ2-1; 11 nucleotides line up with TRBD2. The CDR3 is 17 residues long. Germline V gene lookup returns CDR1 SGHTA and CDR2 FQGTGA. The trim removed 3 bases at V and 4 bases at J, leaving 8 bases unmatched.

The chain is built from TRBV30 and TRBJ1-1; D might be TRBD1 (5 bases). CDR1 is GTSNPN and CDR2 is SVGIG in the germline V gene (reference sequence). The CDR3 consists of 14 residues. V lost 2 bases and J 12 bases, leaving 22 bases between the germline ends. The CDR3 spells CAWSLGGWQGGSFF. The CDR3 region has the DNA TGTGCCTGGAGTCTGGGAGGGTGGCAGGGTGGGTCTTTCTTT.

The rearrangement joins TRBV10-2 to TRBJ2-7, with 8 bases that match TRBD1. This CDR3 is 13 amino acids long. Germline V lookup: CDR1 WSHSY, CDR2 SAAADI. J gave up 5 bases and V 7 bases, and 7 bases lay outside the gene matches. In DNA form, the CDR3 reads TGCGCCAGCAAAGGGCAGGGGGCACACGAGCAGTACTTC. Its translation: CASKGQGAHEQYF.

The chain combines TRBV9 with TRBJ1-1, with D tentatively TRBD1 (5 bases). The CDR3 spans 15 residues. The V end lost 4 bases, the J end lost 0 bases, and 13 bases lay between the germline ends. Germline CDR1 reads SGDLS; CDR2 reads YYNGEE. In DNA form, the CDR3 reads TGTGCCAGCAGCTCTCACGGGGGAGTGAACACTGAAGCTTTCTTT. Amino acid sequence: CASSSHGGVNTEAFF.

CDR3 sequence: CASTPGGGQAFF. CDR3 DNA: TGTGCCAGCACCCCGGGGGGAGGGCAAGCTTTCTTT. This chain joins TRBV5-4 and TRBJ1-1; weak D call: TRBD1 (5 bases). Germline V lookup: CDR1 SGHNT, CDR2 YYREEE (reference sequence). The V gene lost 6 bases and the J gene lost 9 bases, with 15 bases spanning the gap. The CDR3 extends over 12 amino acids. Together with reference TRBV5-4 and TRBJ1-1, the CDR3 gives the full variable domain: ETGVTQSPTHLIKTRGQQVTLRCSSQSGHNTVSWYQQALGQGPQFIFQYYREEENGRGNFPPRFSGLQFPNYSSELNVNALELDDSALYLCASTPGGGQAFFGQGTRLTVV.

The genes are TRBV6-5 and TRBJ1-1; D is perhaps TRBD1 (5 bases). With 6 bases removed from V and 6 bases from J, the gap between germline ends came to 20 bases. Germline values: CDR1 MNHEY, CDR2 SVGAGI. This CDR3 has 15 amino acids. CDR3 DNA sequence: TGTGCCAGCAGCAGAGTACCCCCAGGGCCATCTGAAGCTTTCTTT. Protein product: CASSRVPPGPSEAFF.

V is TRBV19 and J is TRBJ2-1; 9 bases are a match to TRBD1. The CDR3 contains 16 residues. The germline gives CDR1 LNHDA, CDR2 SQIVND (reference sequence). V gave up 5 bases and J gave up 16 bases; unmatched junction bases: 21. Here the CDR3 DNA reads TGTGCCAGTAGTGATAACCGGGACAGGGCCTCCTTTTATACCTTCTTC. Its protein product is CASSDNRDRASFYTFF.